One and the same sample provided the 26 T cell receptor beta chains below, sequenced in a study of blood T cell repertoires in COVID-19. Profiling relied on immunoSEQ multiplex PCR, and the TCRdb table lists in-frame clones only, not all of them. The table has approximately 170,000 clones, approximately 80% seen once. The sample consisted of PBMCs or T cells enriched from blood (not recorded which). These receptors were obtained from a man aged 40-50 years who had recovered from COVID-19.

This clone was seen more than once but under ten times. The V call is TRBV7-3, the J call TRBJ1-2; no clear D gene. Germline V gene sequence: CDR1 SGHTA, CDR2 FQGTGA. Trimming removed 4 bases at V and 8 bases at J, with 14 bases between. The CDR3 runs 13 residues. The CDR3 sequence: CASSSLEARGYTF. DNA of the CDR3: TGTGCCAGCAGCTCACTCGAGGCTAGAGGCTACACCTTC.

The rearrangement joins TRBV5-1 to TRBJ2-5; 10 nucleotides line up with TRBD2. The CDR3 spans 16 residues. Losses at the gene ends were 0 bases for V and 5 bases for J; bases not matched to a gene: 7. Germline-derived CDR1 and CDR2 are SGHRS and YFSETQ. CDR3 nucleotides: TGCGCCAGCAGCTTGGGATCGAGCGGGGGGGCCGAGACCCAGTACTTC. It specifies CASSLGSSGGAETQYF.

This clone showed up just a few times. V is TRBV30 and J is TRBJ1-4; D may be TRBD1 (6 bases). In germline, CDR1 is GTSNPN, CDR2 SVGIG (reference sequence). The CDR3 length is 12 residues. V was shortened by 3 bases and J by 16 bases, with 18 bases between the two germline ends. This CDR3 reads CAWSPSQGGPFF. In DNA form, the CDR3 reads TGTGCCTGGAGCCCCTCACAGGGTGGACCGTTTTTT.

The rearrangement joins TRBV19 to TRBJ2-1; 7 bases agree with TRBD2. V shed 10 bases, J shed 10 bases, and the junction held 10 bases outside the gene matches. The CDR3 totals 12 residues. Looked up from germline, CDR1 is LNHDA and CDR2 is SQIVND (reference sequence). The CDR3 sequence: CAIGEEGGEQFF. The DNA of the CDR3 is TGTGCCATAGGAGAAGAGGGAGGGGAGCAGTTCTTC.

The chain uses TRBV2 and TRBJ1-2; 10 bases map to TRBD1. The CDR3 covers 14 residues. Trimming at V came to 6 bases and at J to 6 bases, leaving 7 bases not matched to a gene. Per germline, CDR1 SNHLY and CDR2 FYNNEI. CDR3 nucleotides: TGTGCCAGCAGCGGGACAGGGGTGGGGAATGGCTACACCTTC. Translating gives CASSGTGVGNGYTF. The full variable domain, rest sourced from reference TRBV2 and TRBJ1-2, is EPEVTQTPSHQVTQMGQEVILRCVPISNHLYFYWYRQILGQKVEFLVSFYNNEISEKSEIFDDQFSVERPDGSNFTLKIRSTKLEDSAMYFCASSGTGVGNGYTFGSGTRLTVV.

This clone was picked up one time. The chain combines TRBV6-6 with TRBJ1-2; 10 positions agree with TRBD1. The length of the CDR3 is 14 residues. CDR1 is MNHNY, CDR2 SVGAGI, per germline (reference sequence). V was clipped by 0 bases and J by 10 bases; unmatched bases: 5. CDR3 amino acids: CASSYSRQGADYTF. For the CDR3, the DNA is TGTGCCAGCAGTTACTCGAGACAGGGGGCGGACTACACCTTC.

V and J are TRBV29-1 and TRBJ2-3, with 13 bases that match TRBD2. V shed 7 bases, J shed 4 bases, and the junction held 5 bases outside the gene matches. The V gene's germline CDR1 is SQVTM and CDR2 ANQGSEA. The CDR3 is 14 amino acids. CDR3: CSGAGTSGADTQYF. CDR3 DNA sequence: TGCAGCGGCGCCGGGACTAGCGGGGCAGATACGCAGTATTTT.

In DNA form, the CDR3 reads TGTGCCACCAGTGACCCAGGACAGTCCTTTAACTATGGCTACACCTTC. This translates into CATSDPGQSFNYGYTF. The chain joins TRBV24-1 to TRBJ1-2, with a possible D match to TRBD1 (6 bases). The CDR3 sequence is 16 residues long. V was trimmed by 4 bases and J by 1 base, leaving 15 bases between them. Germline lookup yields CDR1 KGHDR and CDR2 SFDVKD.

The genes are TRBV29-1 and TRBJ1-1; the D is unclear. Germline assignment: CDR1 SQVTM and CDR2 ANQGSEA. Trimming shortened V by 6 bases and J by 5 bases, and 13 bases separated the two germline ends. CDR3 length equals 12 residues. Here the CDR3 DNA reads TGCAGCGTCGCACAGCCGGGGACTGAAGCTTTCTTT. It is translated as CSVAQPGTEAFF. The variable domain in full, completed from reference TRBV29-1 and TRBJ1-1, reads SAVISQKPSRDICQRGTSLTIQCQVDSQVTMMFWYRQQPGQSLTLIATANQGSEATYESGFVIDKFPISRPNLTFSTLTVSNMSPEDSSIYLCSVAQPGTEAFFGQGTRLTVV.

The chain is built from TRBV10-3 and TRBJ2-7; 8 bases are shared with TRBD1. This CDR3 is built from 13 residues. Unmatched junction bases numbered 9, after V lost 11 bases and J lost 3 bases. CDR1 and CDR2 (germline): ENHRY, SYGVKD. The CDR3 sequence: CAPRGQGRYEQYV. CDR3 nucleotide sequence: TGTGCCCCCCGCGGACAGGGCCGCTACGAGCAGTACGTC.

CDR3 DNA: TGCGCCAGCAGAGACGACAGGGGGCTTATCATGAACACTGAAGCTTTCTTT. Translation gives CASRDDRGLIMNTEAFF. The chain uses TRBV5-1 and TRBJ1-1; 10 bases agree with TRBD1. The CDR3 is made up of 17 amino acids. Germline V CDR1 and CDR2: SGHRS, YFSETQ. The V gene end was trimmed by 5 bases and the J gene end by 0 bases; junction bases not matched to a gene: 10.

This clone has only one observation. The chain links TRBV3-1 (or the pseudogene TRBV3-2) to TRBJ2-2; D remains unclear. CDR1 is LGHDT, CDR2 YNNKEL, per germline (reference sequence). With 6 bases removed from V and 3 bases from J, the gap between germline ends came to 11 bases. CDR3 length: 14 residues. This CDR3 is CASRSVEYTGELFF. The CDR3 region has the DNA TGTGCCAGCAGGTCTGTGGAGTACACCGGGGAGCTGTTTTTT.

Here the CDR3 DNA reads TGTGCCAGCAGTTACGGGACTAGCGGATACAATGAGCAGTTCTTC. This codes for CASSYGTSGYNEQFF. The chain joins TRBV6-5 to TRBJ2-1, with 11 nucleotides matching TRBD2. With 2 bases clipped from V and 4 bases from J, the junction kept 1 base outside the gene matches. Germline V gene lookup returns CDR1 MNHEY and CDR2 SVGAGI. CDR3 length: 15 amino acids.

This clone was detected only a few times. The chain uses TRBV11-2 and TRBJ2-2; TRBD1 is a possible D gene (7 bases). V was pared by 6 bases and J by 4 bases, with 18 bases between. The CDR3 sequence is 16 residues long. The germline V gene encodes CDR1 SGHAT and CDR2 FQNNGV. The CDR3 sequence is CASSSGGGQITGELFF. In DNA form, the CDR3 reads TGTGCCAGCAGTTCAGGAGGGGGACAGATCACCGGGGAGCTGTTTTTT. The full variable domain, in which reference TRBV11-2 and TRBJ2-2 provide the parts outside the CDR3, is EAGVAQSPRYKIIEKRQSVAFWCNPISGHATLYWYQQILGQGPKLLIQFQNNGVVDDSQLPKDRFSAERLKGVDSTLKIQPAKLEDSAVYLCASSSGGGQITGELFFGEGSRLTVL.

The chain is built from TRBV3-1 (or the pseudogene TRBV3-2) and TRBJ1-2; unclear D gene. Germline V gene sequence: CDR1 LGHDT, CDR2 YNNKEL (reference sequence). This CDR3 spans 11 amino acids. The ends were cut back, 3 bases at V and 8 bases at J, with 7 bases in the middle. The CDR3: CASSQSGGYTF. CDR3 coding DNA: TGTGCCAGCAGCCAGTCGGGGGGCTACACCTTC.

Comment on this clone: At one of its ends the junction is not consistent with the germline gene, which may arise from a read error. The CDR3 region is CVSKSGNGDNSPLHF. CDR3 sequence (DNA): TGTGTCAGCAAGTCTGGGAACGGGGATAATTCACCCCTCCACTTT. The chain combines TRBV6-6 with TRBJ1-6; no clear D. Germline V CDR1 and CDR2: MNHNY, SVGAGI (reference sequence). The CDR3 length is 15 residues.

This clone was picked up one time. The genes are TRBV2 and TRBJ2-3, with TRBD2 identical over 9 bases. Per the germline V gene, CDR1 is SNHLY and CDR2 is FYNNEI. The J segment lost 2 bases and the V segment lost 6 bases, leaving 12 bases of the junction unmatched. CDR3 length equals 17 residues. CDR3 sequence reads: CASRRWSSGTDTDTQYF. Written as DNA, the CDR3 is TGTGCCAGCAGACGTTGGTCTAGCGGGACCGACACAGATACGCAGTATTTT.

This chain's CDR3 is CASSRRGQLGYSPLHF. DNA for the CDR3: TGTGCCAGCAGCCGTAGAGGACAGCTCGGGTATTCACCCCTCCACTTT. J is TRBJ1-6 and V is TRBV7-2; maybe TRBD1 (6 bases). Between the trimmed V and J ends, which lost 5 bases and 8 bases, there was a span of 19 bases. From germline, CDR1 is SGHTA and CDR2 FQGNSA. The CDR3 consists of 16 residues.

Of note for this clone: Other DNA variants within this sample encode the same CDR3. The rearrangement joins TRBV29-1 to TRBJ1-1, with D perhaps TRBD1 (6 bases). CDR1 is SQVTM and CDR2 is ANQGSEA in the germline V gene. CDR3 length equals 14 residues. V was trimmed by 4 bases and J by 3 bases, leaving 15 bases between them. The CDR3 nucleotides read TGCAGCGTTGTCGGAGGACAGTCGGACACTGAAGCTTTCTTT. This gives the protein CSVVGGQSDTEAFF.

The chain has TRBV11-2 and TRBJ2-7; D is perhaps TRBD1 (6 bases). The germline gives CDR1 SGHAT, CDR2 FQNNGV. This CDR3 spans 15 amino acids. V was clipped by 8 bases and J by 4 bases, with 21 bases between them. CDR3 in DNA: TGTGCCAGCGGCCTGTCCGGGACAACTAGGTACGAGCAGTACTTC. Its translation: CASGLSGTTRYEQYF.

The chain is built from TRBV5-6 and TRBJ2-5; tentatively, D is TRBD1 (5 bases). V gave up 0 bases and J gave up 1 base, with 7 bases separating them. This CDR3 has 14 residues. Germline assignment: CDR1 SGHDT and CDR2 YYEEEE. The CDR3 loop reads CASSLGQRQETQYF. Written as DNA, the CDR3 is TGTGCCAGCAGCTTGGGACAGCGCCAAGAGACCCAGTACTTC. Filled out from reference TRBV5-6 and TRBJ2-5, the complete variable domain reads DAGVTQSPTHLIKTRGQQVTLRCSPKSGHDTVSWYQQALGQGPQFIFQYYEEEERQRGNFPDRFSGHQFPNYSSELNVNALLLGDSALYLCASSLGQRQETQYFGPGTRLLVL.

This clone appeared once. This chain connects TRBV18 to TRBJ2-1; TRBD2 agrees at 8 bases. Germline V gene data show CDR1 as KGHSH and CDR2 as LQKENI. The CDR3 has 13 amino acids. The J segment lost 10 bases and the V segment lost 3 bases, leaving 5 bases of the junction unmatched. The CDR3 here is CASSPQAGAEQFF. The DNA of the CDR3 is TGTGCCAGCTCACCTCAAGCGGGGGCCGAGCAGTTCTTC.

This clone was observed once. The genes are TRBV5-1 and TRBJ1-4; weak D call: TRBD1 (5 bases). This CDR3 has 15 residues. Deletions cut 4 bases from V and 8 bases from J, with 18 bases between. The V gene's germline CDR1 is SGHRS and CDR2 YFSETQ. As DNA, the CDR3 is TGCGCCAGCAGCCCCCTTGGGGGGAGTCAAGAAAAACTGTTTTTT. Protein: CASSPLGGSQEKLFF. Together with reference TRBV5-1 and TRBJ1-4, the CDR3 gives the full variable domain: KAGVTQTPRYLIKTRGQQVTLSCSPISGHRSVSWYQQTPGQGLQFLFEYFSETQRNKGNFPGRFSGRQFSNSRSEMNVSTLELGDSALYLCASSPLGGSQEKLFFGSGTQLSVL.

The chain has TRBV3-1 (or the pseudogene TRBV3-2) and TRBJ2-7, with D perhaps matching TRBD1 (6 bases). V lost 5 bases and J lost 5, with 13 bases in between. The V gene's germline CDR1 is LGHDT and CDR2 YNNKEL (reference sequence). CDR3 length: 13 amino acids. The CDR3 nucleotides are TGTGCCAGCAGCATCAGGGGTCGCCACGAGCAGTACTTC. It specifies CASSIRGRHEQYF.

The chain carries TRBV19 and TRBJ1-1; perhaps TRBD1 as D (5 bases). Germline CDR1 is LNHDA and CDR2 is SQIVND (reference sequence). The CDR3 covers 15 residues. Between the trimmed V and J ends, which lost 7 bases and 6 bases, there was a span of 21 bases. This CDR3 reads CASNPTEIGHSEAFF. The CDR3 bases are TGTGCCAGTAATCCGACGGAGATAGGACACTCTGAAGCTTTCTTT.

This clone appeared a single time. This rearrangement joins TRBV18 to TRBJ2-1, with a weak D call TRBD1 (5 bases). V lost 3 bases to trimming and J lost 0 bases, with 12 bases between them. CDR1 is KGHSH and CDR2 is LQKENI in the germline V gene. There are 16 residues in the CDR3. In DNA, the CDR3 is TGTGCCAGCTCACCTCAAGGGGCGAGCTCCTACAATGAGCAGTTCTTC. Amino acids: CASSPQGASSYNEQFF. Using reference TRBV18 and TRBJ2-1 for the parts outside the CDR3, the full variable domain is NAGVMQNPRHLVRRRGQEARLRCSPMKGHSHVYWYRQLPEEGLKFMVYLQKENIIDESGMPKERFSAEFPKEGPSILRIQQVVRGDSAAYFCASSPQGASSYNEQFFGPGTRLTVL.